The sequence of this TCR beta chain was determined in a study of blood T cell repertoires in COVID-19. Those who participated ranged in age from roughly 18 to 100 years and resided in approximately 23 US areas. Authors' analysis steps: Researchers report that nucleated cell counts were estimated from reference gene primer amplification. Using immunoSEQ multiplex PCR, the repertoire was profiled, and TCRdb retains in-frame clones only, with some absent. V, J and clone size derive from that table, while D and trimming were established from the DNA sequence. The data hold over 150,000 clones, with 75% to 85% observed a single time. Trimming shortened V by 4 bases and J by 4 bases, and 13 bases separated the two germline ends. This CDR3 has 15 amino acids. CDR1 is KGHDR, CDR2 SFDVKD, per germline.

The specimen was PBMCs or T cells enriched from blood (not recorded which). This TCR was sampled from a woman aged 55-70 years who had recovered from COVID-19. This chain connects TRBV24-1 to TRBJ2-1, with D possibly TRBD1 on 6 matching bases. The CDR3 nucleotides read TGTGCCACCAGTGACAACCGGGACACATACAATGAGCAGTTCTTC. This translates into CATSDNRDTYNEQFF.